In this sample, the clone carrying this T cell receptor (beta chain) turned up a few times. This entry comes from a study of T cell responses to AZD1222 COVID-19 vaccine. CDR3 length equals 15 residues. Germline V gives CDR1 SGHTA, CDR2 FQGTGA. The ends lost 3 bases at V and 14 bases at J; junction bases unmatched: 15. Only in-frame clones appear in the TCRdb table, and some are missing; sequencing was by immunoSEQ multiplex PCR. Here the sample spans about 84,000 clones, around nine tenths being singletons. Here the sequenced sample was peripheral blood, taken 28 days after the second AZD1222 dose. This chain connects TRBV7-3 to TRBJ2-4; TRBD1 matches at 8 bases. This TCR came from an adult who received the AZD1222 COVID-19 vaccine. CDR3 loop: CASSFLVAGGQKKYF. Written as DNA, the CDR3 is TGTGCCAGCAGCTTTCTTGTGGCAGGGGGCCAAAAAAAGTACTTC.